The rows below give T cell receptor beta chains drawn from one sample of a study of blood T cell repertoires in COVID-19. The protocol was immunoSEQ multiplex PCR, while the TCRdb copy is restricted to in-frame clones and leaves out a portion. This repertoire shows 150,000 or so clones, 70% to 90% found once; its top ten account for roughly 0.57%. The sample was peripheral blood. These receptors were obtained from a man aged 55 to 69 with COVID-19, enrolled during active disease. Each CDR3 is given without its conserved first and last residue. Fields, in order: clone size, J gene, V gene, CDR3 protein. The size of a clone is reported for some rows only, either as once, few or many, or as a class for expanded clones.

abundance: -; j_gene: TRBJ1-1; v_gene: TRBV4-3; CDR3aa: ASSQQGFGTEAF
abundance: once; j_gene: TRBJ2-2; v_gene: TRBV18; CDR3aa: ASSPLTSGTGLYSGELF
abundance: -; j_gene: TRBJ1-1; v_gene: TRBV14; CDR3aa: ASSQDMGASNTEAF
abundance: -; j_gene: TRBJ1-5; v_gene: TRBV19; CDR3aa: ASKTGGQPQH
abundance: -; j_gene: TRBJ2-1; v_gene: TRBV5-1; CDR3aa: ASSLLGSSYNEQF
abundance: -; j_gene: TRBJ1-4; v_gene: TRBV14; CDR3aa: ASSQFRRQGSEKLF
abundance: -; j_gene: TRBJ1-2; v_gene: TRBV30; CDR3aa: AWSPISLNYGYT
abundance: -; j_gene: TRBJ2-7; v_gene: TRBV5-6; CDR3aa: ASLPAGAPYEQY
abundance: -; j_gene: TRBJ1-5; v_gene: TRBV6-2/TRBV6-3; CDR3aa: ASSWQGAIGDSNQPQH
abundance: -; j_gene: TRBJ1-1; v_gene: TRBV7-2; CDR3aa: ASSFGQVNTEAF
abundance: few; j_gene: TRBJ2-2; v_gene: TRBV7-6; CDR3aa: ASSLGAAGETGELF
abundance: -; j_gene: TRBJ1-5; v_gene: TRBV19; CDR3aa: ASTPFRDRVRQPQH
abundance: -; j_gene: TRBJ2-1; v_gene: TRBV6-1; CDR3aa: ASSEEVRGAYNEQF
abundance: -; j_gene: TRBJ2-2; v_gene: TRBV6-6; CDR3aa: ASSYSDRDRTGELF
abundance: -; j_gene: TRBJ1-1; v_gene: TRBV5-4; CDR3aa: ASSLVGGTAGTEAF
abundance: -; j_gene: TRBJ1-1; v_gene: TRBV2; CDR3aa: ASSLTGDLEAF
abundance: -; j_gene: TRBJ2-4; v_gene: TRBV28; CDR3aa: ASNARGGKNIQY
abundance: -; j_gene: TRBJ2-1; v_gene: TRBV11-2; CDR3aa: ASSLFGQGKEF
abundance: -; j_gene: TRBJ2-7; v_gene: TRBV15; CDR3aa: ATSGTSIHEQY
abundance: -; j_gene: TRBJ1-3; v_gene: TRBV9; CDR3aa: ASSVVAWNSGNTIY
abundance: -; j_gene: TRBJ1-2; v_gene: TRBV7-3; CDR3aa: ASSLNPGQGLGYT
abundance: -; j_gene: TRBJ2-5; v_gene: TRBV5-1; CDR3aa: ASRQQETQY
abundance: -; j_gene: TRBJ1-2; v_gene: TRBV6-2/TRBV6-3; CDR3aa: ASSYSSRGRGYGYT
abundance: once; j_gene: TRBJ1-2; v_gene: TRBV18; CDR3aa: ASSGQAYGYT
abundance: once; j_gene: TRBJ1-1; v_gene: TRBV5-6; CDR3aa: ASSFYSLTGTEAF
abundance: once; j_gene: TRBJ1-2; v_gene: TRBV29-1; CDR3aa: SVEVPGTRYGYT
abundance: -; j_gene: TRBJ1-3; v_gene: TRBV4-1; CDR3aa: ASSQGQGNSGNTIY
abundance: -; j_gene: TRBJ1-4; v_gene: TRBV28; CDR3aa: ASSSPGGPNEKLF
abundance: -; j_gene: TRBJ1-2; v_gene: TRBV27; CDR3aa: ASTPGGGWDYGYT
abundance: -; j_gene: TRBJ1-1; v_gene: TRBV7-9; CDR3aa: ASSLAAGGNTEAF
abundance: -; j_gene: TRBJ1-4; v_gene: TRBV7-2; CDR3aa: ASSRRGPTNEKLF
abundance: -; j_gene: TRBJ1-2; v_gene: TRBV30; CDR3aa: AWSVLVRRRGNYGYT
abundance: -; j_gene: TRBJ1-1; v_gene: TRBV20-1; CDR3aa: SAPTGLVAF
abundance: -; j_gene: TRBJ1-4; v_gene: TRBV6-6; CDR3aa: ASSRDFGEKLF
abundance: -; j_gene: TRBJ2-1; v_gene: TRBV3-1/TRBV3-2; CDR3aa: ASSDPGGDDVSEQF
abundance: -; j_gene: TRBJ2-2; v_gene: TRBV6-2/TRBV6-3; CDR3aa: ASSSPDRERGELF
abundance: -; j_gene: TRBJ1-1; v_gene: TRBV18; CDR3aa: ASSLSGDTEAF
abundance: -; j_gene: TRBJ2-7; v_gene: TRBV6-8; CDR3aa: ASSSSDRESPEQY
abundance: -; j_gene: TRBJ2-5; v_gene: TRBV2; CDR3aa: ASSDPYRRVGGLETQY
abundance: once; j_gene: TRBJ2-7; v_gene: TRBV14; CDR3aa: ASSQGLGTSGIYEQY
abundance: -; j_gene: TRBJ2-7; v_gene: TRBV6-5; CDR3aa: ASRHGQGYYEQY
abundance: -; j_gene: TRBJ1-5; v_gene: TRBV7-9; CDR3aa: ASSLEIGPQH
abundance: -; j_gene: TRBJ1-1; v_gene: TRBV6-4; CDR3aa: ASSRQGYGTEAF
abundance: -; j_gene: TRBJ1-1; v_gene: TRBV25-1; CDR3aa: ASSVGDRGGPEAF
abundance: -; j_gene: TRBJ2-3; v_gene: TRBV11-1; CDR3aa: ASSSGTLTDTQY